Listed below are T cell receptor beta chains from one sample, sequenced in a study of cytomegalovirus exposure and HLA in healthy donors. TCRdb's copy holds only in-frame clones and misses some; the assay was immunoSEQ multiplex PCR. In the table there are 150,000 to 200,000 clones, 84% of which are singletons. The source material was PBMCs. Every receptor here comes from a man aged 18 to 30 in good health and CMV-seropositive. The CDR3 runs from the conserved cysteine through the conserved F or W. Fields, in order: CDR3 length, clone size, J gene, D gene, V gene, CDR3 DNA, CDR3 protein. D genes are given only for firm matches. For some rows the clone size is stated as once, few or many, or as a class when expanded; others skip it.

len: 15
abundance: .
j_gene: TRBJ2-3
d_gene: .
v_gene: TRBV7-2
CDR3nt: TGTGCCAGCAGCCCAGCGTCCTCCCCCACAGATACGCAGTATTTT
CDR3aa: CASSPASSPTDTQYF

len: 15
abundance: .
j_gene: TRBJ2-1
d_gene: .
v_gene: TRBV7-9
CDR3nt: TGTGCCAGCAGCCCCCAACGGACTAACTACAATGAGCAGTTCTTC
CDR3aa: CASSPQRTNYNEQFF

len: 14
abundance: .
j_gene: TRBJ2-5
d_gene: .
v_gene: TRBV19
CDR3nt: TGTGCCAGTAGTATGATGTCAGGAGGCGAGACCCAGTACTTC
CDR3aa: CASSMMSGGETQYF

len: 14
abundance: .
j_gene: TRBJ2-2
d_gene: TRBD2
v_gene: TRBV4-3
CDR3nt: TGCGCCAGCAGCCAAGGGGGGGGGACCGGGGAGCTGTTTTTT
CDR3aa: CASSQGGGTGELFF

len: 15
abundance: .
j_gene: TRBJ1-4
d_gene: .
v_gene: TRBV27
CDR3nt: TGTGCCAGCAGTCCCAAGACAACAACTAATGAAAAACTGTTTTTT
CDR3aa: CASSPKTTTNEKLFF

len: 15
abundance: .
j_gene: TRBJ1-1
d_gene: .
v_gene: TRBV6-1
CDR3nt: TGTGCCAGCAGTGAAGAGTGGGGCAAAAACACTGAAGCTTTCTTT
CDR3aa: CASSEEWGKNTEAFF

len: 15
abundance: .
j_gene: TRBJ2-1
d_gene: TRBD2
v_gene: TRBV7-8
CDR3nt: TGTGCCAGCAGCCCAGGATTAGCGGGGACTGGTGAGCAGTTCTTC
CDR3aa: CASSPGLAGTGEQFF

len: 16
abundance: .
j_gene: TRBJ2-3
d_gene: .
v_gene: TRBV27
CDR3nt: TGTGCCAGCAGTTTGAGGGCCGGGCCCTCCCGGGATACGCAGTATTTT
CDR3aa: CASSLRAGPSRDTQYF

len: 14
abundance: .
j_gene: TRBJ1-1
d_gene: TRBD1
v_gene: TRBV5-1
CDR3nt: TGCGCCAGCAGCGGGACAGGGGGAGGCCCTGAAGCTTTCTTT
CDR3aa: CASSGTGGGPEAFF

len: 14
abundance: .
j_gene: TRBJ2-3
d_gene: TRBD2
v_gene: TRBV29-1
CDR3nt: TGCAGCGTTCGGAAAGCGGGAGAGGGTGATACGCAGTATTTT
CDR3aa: CSVRKAGEGDTQYF

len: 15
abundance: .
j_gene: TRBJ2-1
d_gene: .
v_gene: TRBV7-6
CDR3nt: TGTGCCAGCAGCCGAGGGGGCGGCGGGATCAATGAGCAGTTCTTC
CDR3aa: CASSRGGGGINEQFF

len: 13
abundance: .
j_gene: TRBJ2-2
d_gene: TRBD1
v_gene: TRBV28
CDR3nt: TGTGCCAGCAGGGACAGGTACACCGGGGAGCTGTTTTTT
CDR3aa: CASRDRYTGELFF

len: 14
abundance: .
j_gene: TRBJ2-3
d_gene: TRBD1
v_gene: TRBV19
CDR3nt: TGTGCCAGTAGCCGGGACAGGGGGGCAGATACGCAGTATTTT
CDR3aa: CASSRDRGADTQYF

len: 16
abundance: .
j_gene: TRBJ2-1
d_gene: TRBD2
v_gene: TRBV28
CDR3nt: TGTGCCAGCAGCCTTATGACTAGCGGATACTACAATGAGCAGTTCTTC
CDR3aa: CASSLMTSGYYNEQFF

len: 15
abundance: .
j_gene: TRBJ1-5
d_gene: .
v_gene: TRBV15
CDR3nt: TGTGCCACCAGCAGAGATCTTGGAGGTCATCAGCCCCAGCATTTT
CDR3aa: CATSRDLGGHQPQHF

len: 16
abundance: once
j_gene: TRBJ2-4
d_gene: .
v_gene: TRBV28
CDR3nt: TGTGCCAGCAGTTTATTGGCGGGTCTAGCCAAAAACATTCAGTACTTC
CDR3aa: CASSLLAGLAKNIQYF

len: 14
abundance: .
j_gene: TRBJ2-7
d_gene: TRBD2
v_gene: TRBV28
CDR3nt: TGTGCCAGCAGTTTGCCTAGCGGGCTTCGCGAGCAGTACTTC
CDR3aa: CASSLPSGLREQYF

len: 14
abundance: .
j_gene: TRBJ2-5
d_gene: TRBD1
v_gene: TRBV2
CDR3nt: TGTGCCAGCAGCTGGGACAGGGGGGAAGAGACCCAGTACTTC
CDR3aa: CASSWDRGEETQYF

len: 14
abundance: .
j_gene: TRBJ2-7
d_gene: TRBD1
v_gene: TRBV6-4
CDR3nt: TGTGCCAGCAGCCGGACAGGGGACGTGGACGAGCAGTACTTC
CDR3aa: CASSRTGDVDEQYF

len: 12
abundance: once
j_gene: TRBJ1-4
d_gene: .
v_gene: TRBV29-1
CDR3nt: TGCAGCGTTGAAATGGGTGACAACAAACTGTTTTTT
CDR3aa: CSVEMGDNKLFF

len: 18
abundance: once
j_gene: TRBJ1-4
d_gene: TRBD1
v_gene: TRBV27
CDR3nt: TGTGCCAGCAGTTTATATTTAGGTGGGGACAGTACTAATGAAAAACTGTTTTTT
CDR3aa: CASSLYLGGDSTNEKLFF

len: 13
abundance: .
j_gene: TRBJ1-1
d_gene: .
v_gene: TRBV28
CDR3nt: TGTGCCAGCAGTTCCTCAACCGAGGATGAAGCTTTCTTT
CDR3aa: CASSSSTEDEAFF

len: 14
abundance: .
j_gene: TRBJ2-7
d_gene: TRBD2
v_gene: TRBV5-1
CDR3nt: TGCGCCAGCAGGTTTCTAGCGGGAGTTTACGAGCAGTACTTC
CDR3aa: CASRFLAGVYEQYF

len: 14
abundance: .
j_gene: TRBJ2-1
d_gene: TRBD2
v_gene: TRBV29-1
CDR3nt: TGCAGCGCAGAGGGACTAGCGGACTCCAATGAGCAGTTCTTC
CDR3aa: CSAEGLADSNEQFF

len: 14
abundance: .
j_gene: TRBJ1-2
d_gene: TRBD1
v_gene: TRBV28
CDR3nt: TGTGCCAGCAGACCATTAGGGACAGACTATGGCTACACCTTC
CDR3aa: CASRPLGTDYGYTF

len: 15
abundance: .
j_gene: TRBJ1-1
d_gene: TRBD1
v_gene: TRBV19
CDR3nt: TGTGCCAGTAGTACTAGACAGGGGATGGGCACTGAAGCTTTCTTT
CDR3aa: CASSTRQGMGTEAFF

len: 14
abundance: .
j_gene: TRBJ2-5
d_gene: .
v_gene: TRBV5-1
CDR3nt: TGCGCCAGCAGCGGCTCCAGGACTAAATTTACGGAGTACTTC
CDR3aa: CASSGSRTKFTEYF

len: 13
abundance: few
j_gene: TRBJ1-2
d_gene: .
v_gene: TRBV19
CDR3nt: TGTGCCAGTAGTATGGAGGGATTTGATGGCTACACCTTC
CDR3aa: CASSMEGFDGYTF

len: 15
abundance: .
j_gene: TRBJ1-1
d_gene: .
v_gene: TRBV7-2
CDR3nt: TGTGCCAGCAGCCTCGAGACCCGAAGGGGGACTGAAGCTTTCTTT
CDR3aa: CASSLETRRGTEAFF

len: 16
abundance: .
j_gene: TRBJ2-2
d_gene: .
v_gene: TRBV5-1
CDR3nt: TGCGCCAGCAGCTTTTCCCCGCCCGGCGGCACCGGGGAGCTGTTTTTT
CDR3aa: CASSFSPPGGTGELFF

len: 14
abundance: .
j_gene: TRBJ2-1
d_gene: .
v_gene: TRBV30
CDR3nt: TGTGCCTGGACTGGGCTTACTCCCTACAATGAGCAGTTCTTC
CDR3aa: CAWTGLTPYNEQFF

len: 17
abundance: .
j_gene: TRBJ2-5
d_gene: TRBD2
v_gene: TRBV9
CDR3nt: TGTGCCAGCAGCGTAGCTGGTACTAGCGGGAGAGGGGAGACCCAGTACTTC
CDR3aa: CASSVAGTSGRGETQYF

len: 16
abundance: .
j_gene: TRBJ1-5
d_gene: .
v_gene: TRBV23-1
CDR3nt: TGCGCCAGTAAAACTGGAGGAATATATAGCAATCAGCCCCAGCATTTT
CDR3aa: CASKTGGIYSNQPQHF

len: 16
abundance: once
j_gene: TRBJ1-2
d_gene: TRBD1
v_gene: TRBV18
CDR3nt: TGTGCCAGCTATAGGGGGGCGGGACAGGCCCTCTATGGCTACACCTTC
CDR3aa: CASYRGAGQALYGYTF

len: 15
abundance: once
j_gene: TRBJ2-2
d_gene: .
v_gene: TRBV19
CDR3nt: TGTGCCACTCAATCCGCCGGGGGGCGCGTCGGGGAGCTGTTTTTT
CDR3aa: CATQSAGGRVGELFF

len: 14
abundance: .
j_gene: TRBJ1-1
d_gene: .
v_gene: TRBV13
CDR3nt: TGTGCCAGCAGCTCAGTGGGGGGGAGCACTGAAGCTTTCTTT
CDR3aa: CASSSVGGSTEAFF

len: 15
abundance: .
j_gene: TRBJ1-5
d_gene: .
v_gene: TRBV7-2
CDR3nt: TGTGCCAGCAGCTTGGGGACATTGGGTTATCAGCCCCAGCATTTT
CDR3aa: CASSLGTLGYQPQHF

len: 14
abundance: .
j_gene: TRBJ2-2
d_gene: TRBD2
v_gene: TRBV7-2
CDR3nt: TGTGCCAGCAGGACTAGCGGATACACCGGGGAGCTGTTTTTT
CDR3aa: CASRTSGYTGELFF

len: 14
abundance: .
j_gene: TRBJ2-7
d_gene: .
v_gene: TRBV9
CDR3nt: TGTGCCAGCAGCGTAGGGCTAGCGCCCGACGAGCAGTACTTC
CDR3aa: CASSVGLAPDEQYF

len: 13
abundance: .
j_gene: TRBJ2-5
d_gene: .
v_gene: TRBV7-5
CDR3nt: TGTGTCAGAAGCTCTTACAGGTCAGAGACCCAGTACTTC
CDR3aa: CVRSSYRSETQYF